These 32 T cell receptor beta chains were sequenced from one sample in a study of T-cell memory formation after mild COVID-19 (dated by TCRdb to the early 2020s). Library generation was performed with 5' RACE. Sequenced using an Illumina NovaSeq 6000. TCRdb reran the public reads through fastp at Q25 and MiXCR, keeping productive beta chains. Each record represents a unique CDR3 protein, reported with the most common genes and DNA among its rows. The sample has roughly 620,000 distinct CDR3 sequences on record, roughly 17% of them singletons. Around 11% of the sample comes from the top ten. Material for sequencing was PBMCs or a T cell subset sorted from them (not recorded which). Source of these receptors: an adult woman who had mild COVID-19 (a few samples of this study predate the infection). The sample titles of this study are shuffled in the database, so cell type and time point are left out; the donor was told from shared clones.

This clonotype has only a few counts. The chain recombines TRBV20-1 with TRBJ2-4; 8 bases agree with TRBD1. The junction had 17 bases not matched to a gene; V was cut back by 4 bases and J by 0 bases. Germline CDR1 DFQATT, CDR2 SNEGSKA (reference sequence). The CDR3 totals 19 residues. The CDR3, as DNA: TGCAGTGCTAATAAAGGGACGGGACAGGCTGAATCAGCCAAAAACATTCAGTACTTC. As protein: CSANKGTGQAESAKNIQYF.

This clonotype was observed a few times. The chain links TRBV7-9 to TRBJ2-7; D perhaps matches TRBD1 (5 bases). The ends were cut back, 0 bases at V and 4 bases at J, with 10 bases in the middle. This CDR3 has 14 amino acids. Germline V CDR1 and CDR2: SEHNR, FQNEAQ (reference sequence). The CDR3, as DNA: TGTGCCAGCAGCTTAGCAAGGGGCGAGTACGAGCAGTACTTC. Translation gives CASSLARGEYEQYF.

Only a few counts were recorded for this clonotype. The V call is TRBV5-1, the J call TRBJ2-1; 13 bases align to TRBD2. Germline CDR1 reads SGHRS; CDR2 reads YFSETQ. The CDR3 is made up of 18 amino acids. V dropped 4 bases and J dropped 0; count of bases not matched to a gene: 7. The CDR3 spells CASSGGLAGSRSYNEQFF. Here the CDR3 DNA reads TGCGCCAGCAGCGGGGGACTAGCGGGGTCCCGCTCCTACAATGAGCAGTTCTTC.

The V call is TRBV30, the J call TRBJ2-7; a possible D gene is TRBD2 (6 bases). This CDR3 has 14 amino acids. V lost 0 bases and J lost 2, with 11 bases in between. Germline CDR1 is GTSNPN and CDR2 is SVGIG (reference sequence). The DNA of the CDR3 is TGTGCCTGGAGTGTAGCGGGCCTAACCTACGAGCAGTACTTC. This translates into CAWSVAGLTYEQYF.

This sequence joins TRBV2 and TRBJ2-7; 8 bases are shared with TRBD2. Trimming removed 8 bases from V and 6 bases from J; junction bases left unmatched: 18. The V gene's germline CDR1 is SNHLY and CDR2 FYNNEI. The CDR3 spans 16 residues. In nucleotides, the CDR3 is TGTGCCAGCGGCGGACCCAAGAGCGGGGGACGGGGCGAGCAGTACTTC. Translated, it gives CASGGPKSGGRGEQYF.

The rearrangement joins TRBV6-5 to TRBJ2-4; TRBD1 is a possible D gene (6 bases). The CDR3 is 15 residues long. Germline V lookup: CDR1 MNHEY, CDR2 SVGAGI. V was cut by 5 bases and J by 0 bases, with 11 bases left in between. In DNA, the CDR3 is TGTGCCAGCAGTAGACAGGTTACAGCCAAAAACATTCAGTACTTC. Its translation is CASSRQVTAKNIQYF.

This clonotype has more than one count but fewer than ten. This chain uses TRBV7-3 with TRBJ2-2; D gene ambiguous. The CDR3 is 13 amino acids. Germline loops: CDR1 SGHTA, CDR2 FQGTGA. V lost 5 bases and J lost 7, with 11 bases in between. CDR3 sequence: CASSPGTVGELFF. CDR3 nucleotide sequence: TGTGCCAGCAGCCCCGGCACAGTCGGGGAGCTGTTTTTT. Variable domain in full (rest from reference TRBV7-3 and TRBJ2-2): GAGVSQTPSNKVTEKGKYVELRCDPISGHTALYWYRQSLGQGPEFLIYFQGTGAADDSGLPNDRFFAVRPEGSVSTLKIQRTERGDSAVYLCASSPGTVGELFFGEGSRLTVL.

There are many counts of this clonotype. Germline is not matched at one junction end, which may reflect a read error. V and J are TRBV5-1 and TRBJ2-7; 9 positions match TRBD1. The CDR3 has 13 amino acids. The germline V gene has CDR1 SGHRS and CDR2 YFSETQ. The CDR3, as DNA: TGTGCCAGCAGCACTGGACAGGGGTACGAGCAGTACTTC. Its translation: CASSTGQGYEQYF.

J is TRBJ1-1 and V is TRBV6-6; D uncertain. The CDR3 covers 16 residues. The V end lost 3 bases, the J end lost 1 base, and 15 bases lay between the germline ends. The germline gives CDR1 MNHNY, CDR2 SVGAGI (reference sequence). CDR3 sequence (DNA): TGTGCCAGCAGTTATTCCGGCGGGGTAACGAACACTGAAGCTTTCTTT. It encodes CASSYSGGVTNTEAFF.

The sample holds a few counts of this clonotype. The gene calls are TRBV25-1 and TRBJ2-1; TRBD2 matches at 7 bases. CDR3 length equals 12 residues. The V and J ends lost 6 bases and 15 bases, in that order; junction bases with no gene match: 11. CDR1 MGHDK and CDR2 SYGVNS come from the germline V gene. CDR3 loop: CASSSSGEPPFF. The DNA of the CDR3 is TGTGCCAGCAGCTCGAGCGGGGAGCCCCCGTTCTTC. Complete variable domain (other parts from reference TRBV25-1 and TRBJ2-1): EADIYQTPRYLVIGTGKKITLECSQTMGHDKMYWYQQDPGMELHLIHYSYGVNSTEKGDLSSESTVSRIRTEHFPLTLESARPSHTSQYLCASSSSGEPPFFGPGTRLTVL.

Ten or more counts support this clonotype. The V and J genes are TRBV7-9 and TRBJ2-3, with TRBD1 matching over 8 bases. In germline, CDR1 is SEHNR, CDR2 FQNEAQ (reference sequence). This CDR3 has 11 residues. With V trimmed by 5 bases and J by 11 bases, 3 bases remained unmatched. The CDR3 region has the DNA TGTGCCAGCAGCCCCGGGACAGGGCAGTATTTT. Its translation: CASSPGTGQYF.

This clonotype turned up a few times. In DNA form, the CDR3 reads TGCGCCAGCAGCCCTCACCTGGGCCTAAACTATGGCTACACCTTC. Residues: CASSPHLGLNYGYTF. The rearrangement links TRBV4-1 to TRBJ1-2; D ambiguous. The CDR3 contains 15 residues. The germline CDR1 and CDR2 sequences are MGHRA and YSYEKL. With 4 bases removed from V and 2 bases from J, the gap between germline ends came to 14 bases.

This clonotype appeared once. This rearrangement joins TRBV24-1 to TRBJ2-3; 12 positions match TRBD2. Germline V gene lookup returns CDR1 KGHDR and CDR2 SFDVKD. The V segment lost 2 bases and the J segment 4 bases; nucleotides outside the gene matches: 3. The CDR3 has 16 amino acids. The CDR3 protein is CATSDWTSGNADTQYF. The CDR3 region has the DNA TGTGCCACCAGTGATTGGACTAGCGGGAATGCAGATACGCAGTATTTT.

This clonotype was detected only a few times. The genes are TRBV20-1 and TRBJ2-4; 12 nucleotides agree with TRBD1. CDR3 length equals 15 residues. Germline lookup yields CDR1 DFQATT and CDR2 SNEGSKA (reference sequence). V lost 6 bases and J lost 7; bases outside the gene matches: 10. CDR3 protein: CSAVPGQGAGNIQYF. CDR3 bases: TGCAGTGCCGTTCCGGGACAGGGGGCAGGCAACATTCAGTACTTC.

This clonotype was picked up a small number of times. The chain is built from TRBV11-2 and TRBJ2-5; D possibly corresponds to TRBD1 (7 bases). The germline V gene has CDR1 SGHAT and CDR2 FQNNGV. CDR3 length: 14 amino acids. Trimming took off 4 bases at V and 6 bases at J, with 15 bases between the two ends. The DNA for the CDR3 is TGTGCCAGCAGCTCGAACAGGGGAGGCAAGACCCAGTACTTC. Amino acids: CASSSNRGGKTQYF.

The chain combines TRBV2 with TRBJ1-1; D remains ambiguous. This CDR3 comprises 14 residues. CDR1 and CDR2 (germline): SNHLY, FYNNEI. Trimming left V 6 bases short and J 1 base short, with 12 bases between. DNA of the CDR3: TGTGCCAGCAGCGAGACATCGAGGAACACTGAAGCTTTCTTT. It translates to CASSETSRNTEAFF.

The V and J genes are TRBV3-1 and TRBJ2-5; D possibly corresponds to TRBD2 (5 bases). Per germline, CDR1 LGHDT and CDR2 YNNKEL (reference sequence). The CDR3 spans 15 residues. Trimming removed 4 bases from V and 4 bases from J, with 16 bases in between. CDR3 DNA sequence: TGTGCCAGCAGCCCGGGGTTATCAAAGGTAGAGACCCAGTACTTC. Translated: CASSPGLSKVETQYF.

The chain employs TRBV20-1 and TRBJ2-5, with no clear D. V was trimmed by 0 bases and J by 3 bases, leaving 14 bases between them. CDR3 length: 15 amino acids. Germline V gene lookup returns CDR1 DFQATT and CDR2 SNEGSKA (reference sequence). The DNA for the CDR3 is TGCAGTGCTAGAGATCTTGGTCACGCGGAAGAGACCCAGTACTTC. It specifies CSARDLGHAEETQYF.

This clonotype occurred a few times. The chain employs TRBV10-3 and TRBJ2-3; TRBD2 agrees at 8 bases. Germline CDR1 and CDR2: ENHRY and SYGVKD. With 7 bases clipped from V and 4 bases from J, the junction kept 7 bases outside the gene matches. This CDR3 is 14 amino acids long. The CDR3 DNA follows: TGTGCCATCAATGCCGGGGGGGCCCCAGATACGCAGTATTTT. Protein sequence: CAINAGGAPDTQYF.

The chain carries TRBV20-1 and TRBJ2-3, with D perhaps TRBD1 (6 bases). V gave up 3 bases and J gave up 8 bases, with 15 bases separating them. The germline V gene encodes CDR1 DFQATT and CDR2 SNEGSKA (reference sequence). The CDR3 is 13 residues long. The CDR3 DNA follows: TGCAGTGCTAGTGTACAGGGAGTGGGTACGCAGTATTTT. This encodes CSASVQGVGTQYF.

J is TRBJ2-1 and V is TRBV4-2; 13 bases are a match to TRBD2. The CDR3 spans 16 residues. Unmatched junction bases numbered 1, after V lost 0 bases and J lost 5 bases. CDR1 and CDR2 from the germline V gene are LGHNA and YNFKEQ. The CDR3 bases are TGTGCCAGCAGCCAAGAAGGACTAGCGGGGGACAATGAGCAGTTCTTC. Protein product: CASSQEGLAGDNEQFF.

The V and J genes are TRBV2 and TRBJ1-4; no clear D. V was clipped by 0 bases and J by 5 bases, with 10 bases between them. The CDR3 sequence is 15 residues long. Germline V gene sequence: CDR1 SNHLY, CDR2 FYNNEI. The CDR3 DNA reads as TGTGCCAGCAGTGAAGCTCGAGGGCCCAATGAAAAACTGTTTTTT. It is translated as CASSEARGPNEKLFF.

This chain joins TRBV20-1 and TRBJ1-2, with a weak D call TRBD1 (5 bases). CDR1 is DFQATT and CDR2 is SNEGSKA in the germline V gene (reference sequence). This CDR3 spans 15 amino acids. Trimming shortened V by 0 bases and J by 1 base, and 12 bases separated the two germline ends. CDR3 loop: CSARDQGVLNYGYTF. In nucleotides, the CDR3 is TGCAGTGCTAGAGATCAGGGCGTCCTTAACTATGGCTACACCTTC.

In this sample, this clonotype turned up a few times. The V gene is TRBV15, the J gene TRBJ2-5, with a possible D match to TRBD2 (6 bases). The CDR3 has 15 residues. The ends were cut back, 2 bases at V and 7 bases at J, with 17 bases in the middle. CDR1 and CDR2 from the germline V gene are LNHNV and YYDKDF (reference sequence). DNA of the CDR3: TGTGCCACCAGCAGATACCCTAGCGCCGGGCGGACCCAGTACTTC. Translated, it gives CATSRYPSAGRTQYF. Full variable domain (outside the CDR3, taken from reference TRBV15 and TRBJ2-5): DAMVIQNPRYQVTQFGKPVTLSCSQTLNHNVMYWYQQKSSQAPKLLFHYYDKDFNNEADTPDNFQSRRPNTSFCFLDIRSPGLGDTAMYLCATSRYPSAGRTQYFGPGTRLLVL.

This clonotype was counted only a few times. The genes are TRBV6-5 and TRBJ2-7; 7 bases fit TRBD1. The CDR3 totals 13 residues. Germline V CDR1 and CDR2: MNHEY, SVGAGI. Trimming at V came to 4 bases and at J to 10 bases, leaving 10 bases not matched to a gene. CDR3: CASSSRQGSVQYF. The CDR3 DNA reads TGTGCCAGCAGTTCCAGACAGGGATCAGTACAGTACTTC.

In DNA, the CDR3 is TGCGCCAGCAGCCAGAGACAGGGGGCTGGGGAAGCTTTCTTT. The encoded protein is CASSQRQGAGEAFF. The rearrangement uses TRBV4-1 and TRBJ1-1; 10 bases align to TRBD1. Germline V gene data show CDR1 as MGHRA and CDR2 as YSYEKL. CDR3 length: 14 amino acids. V was pared by 3 bases and J by 8 bases, with 6 bases of the junction left unmatched.

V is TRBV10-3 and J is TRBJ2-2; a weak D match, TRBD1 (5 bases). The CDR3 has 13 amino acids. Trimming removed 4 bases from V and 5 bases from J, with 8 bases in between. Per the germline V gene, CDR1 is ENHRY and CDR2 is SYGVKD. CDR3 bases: TGTGCCATCAGTGGACAGTGGACCGGGGAGCTGTTTTTT. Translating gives CAISGQWTGELFF.

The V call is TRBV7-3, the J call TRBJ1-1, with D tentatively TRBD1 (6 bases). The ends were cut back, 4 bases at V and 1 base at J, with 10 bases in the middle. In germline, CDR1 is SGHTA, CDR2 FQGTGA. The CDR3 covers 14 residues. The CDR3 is CASSSGVANTEAFF. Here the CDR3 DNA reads TGTGCCAGCAGCTCAGGGGTGGCGAACACTGAAGCTTTCTTT.

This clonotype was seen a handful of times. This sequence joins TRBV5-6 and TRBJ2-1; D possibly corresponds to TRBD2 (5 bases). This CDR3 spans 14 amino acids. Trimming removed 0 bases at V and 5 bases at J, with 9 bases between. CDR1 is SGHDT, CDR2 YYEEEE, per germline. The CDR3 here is CASSLAGIDNEQFF. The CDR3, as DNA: TGTGCCAGCAGCTTGGCCGGGATTGACAATGAGCAGTTCTTC.

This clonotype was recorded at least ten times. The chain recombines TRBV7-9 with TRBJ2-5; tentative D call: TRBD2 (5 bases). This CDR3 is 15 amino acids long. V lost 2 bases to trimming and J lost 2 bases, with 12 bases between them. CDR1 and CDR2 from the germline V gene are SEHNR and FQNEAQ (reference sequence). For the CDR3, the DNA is TGTGCCAGCAGCTTAAGAGCGGCCTTTCAAGAGACCCAGTACTTC. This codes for CASSLRAAFQETQYF.

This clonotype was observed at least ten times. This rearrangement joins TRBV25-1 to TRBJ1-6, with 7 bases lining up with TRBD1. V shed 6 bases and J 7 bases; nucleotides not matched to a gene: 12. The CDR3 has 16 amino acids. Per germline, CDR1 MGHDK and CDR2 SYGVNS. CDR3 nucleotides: TGTGCCAGCAGCAACACCAACCAGGGGGGGAATTCACCCCTCCACTTT. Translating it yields CASSNTNQGGNSPLHF.

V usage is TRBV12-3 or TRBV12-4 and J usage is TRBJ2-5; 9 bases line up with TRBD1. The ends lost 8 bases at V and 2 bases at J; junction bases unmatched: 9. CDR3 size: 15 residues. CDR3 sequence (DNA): TGTGCCAGCGGGGGACGGGACAGGGCTCAAGAGACCCAGTACTTC. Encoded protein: CASGGRDRAQETQYF.